This TCR beta chain was captured in a study of blood T cell repertoires in COVID-19. On the study more broadly: Acute-phase and convalescent COVID-19 samples originated in the United States, Italy and Spain. PBMCs, B-cell-depleted T cells, or T cells were the source of the cDNA or gDNA that made up the material.

In the source study's methods: The authors estimated nucleated cell counts from reference gene primer amplification. Produced via immunoSEQ multiplex PCR; TCRdb's table is partial and in-frame only. The DNA was the basis for D and trimming; V, J and clone size are from that table. The profile covers about 200,000 clones, with approximately 84% appearing a single time and roughly 6.9% taken by the ten largest. J was trimmed by 3 bases and V by 2 bases; bases with no gene match: 1. The CDR3 runs to 14 residues. The germline gives CDR1 MDHEN, CDR2 SYDVKM. The chain combines TRBV28 with TRBJ1-1; 9 nucleotides match TRBD1. This receptor was identified in a human donor with acute or convalescent COVID-19. The donor label of this sample is uncertain. Sequencing was performed on peripheral blood. CDR3 DNA sequence: TGTGCCAGCAGTTTACGGACAGGGGACACTGAAGCTTTCTTT. Its translation is CASSLRTGDTEAFF.